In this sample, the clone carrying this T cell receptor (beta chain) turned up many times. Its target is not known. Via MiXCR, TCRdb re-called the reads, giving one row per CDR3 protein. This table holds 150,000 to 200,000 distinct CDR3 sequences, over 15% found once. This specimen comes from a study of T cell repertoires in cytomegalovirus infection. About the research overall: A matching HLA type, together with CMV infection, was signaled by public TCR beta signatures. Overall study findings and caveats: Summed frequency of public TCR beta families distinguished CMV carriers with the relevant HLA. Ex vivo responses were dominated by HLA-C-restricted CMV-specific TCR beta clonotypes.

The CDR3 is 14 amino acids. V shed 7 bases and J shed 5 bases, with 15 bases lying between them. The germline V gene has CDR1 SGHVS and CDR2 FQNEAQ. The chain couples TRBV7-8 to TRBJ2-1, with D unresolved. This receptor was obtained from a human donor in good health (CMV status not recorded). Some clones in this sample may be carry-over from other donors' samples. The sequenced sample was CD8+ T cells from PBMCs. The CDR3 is CASTQVSVDNEQFF. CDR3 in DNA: TGTGCCAGCACCCAGGTGTCGGTTGACAATGAGCAGTTCTTC.